One and the same sample provided the 20 T cell receptor beta chains below, sequenced in a study of OX40 agonist ivuxolimab in advanced cancers. Libraries were prepared by immunoSEQ multiplex PCR; TCRdb keeps only in-frame clonotypes and omits some of them. The data show tens of thousands of clones, roughly 84% seen once. This material consisted of CD4+ or CD8+ T cells sorted from blood, taken in a trial of the OX40 agonist ivuxolimab. Receptors originate from an adult with an advanced solid tumor such as melanoma, head and neck, liver or kidney cancer.

This clone was seen only a few times. The chain joins TRBV5-4 to TRBJ2-5; D gene unclear. V was clipped by 0 bases and J by 5 bases, with 2 bases between them. Germline V lookup: CDR1 SGHNT, CDR2 YYREEE (reference sequence). The CDR3 length is 11 residues. The DNA for the CDR3 is TGTGCCAGCAGCTTGGCGGAGACCCAGTACTTC. Translation: CASSLAETQYF.

The gene calls are TRBV7-9 and TRBJ1-1; a possible D gene is TRBD1 (6 bases). CDR3 length: 16 amino acids. Germline V gives CDR1 SEHNR, CDR2 FQNEAQ (reference sequence). V lost 5 bases and J lost 1, with 17 bases in between. The CDR3 loop is CASSPRRGRGNTEAFF. In DNA, the CDR3 is TGTGCCAGCAGCCCCCGCCGGGGGCGAGGGAACACTGAAGCTTTCTTT.

This sequence joins TRBV18 and TRBJ2-2; possibly TRBD1 or TRBD2 for D (5 bases each). V lost 0 bases, J lost 0 bases, and 8 bases lay in between. Germline loops: CDR1 KGHSH, CDR2 LQKENI. The CDR3 consists of 16 residues. CDR3 nucleotides: TGTGCCAGCTCACCACCGAGGGGCCCGAACACCGGGGAGCTGTTTTTT. It yields the protein CASSPPRGPNTGELFF.

The rearrangement uses TRBV30 and TRBJ1-1, with D hard to call. Germline CDR1 reads GTSNPN; CDR2 reads SVGIG (reference sequence). The CDR3 extends over 13 amino acids. The V gene lost 3 bases and the J gene lost 1 base, with 9 bases spanning the gap. The CDR3 reads CAWRTDGNTEAFF. The CDR3 DNA is TGTGCCTGGAGAACCGACGGGAACACTGAAGCTTTCTTT.

The sample holds one count of this clone. The chain uses TRBV9 and TRBJ1-2; D is uncertain. The CDR3 length is 14 residues. Germline V lookup: CDR1 SGDLS, CDR2 YYNGEE. V was shortened by 0 bases and J by 5 bases, with 11 bases between the two germline ends. The chain's CDR3 is CASSVEAAQYGYTF. In nucleotides, the CDR3 is TGTGCCAGCAGCGTAGAGGCGGCTCAGTATGGCTACACCTTC.

The chain couples TRBV6-5 to TRBJ1-1, with TRBD1 as a possible D gene (5 bases). The germline V gene encodes CDR1 MNHEY and CDR2 SVGAGI. This CDR3 has 14 residues. The V end lost 3 bases, the J end lost 8 bases, and 16 bases lay between the germline ends. Written as DNA, the CDR3 is TGTGCCAGCAGTTATCAGGGCTATTTGGGGGAAGCTTTCTTT. Amino acid sequence: CASSYQGYLGEAFF.

This sequence joins TRBV6-1 and TRBJ2-1, with 14 bases matching TRBD2. Per the germline V gene, CDR1 is MNHNS and CDR2 is SASEGT. The CDR3 sequence is 14 residues long. Trimming took 6 bases from V and 8 from J; bases not matched to a gene: 3. CDR3 residues: CASRRGLAGDEQFF. CDR3 DNA sequence: TGTGCCAGCAGGAGGGGACTAGCGGGGGATGAGCAGTTCTTC.

This clone was counted only a few times. The chain combines TRBV19 with TRBJ2-1; 9 bases are shared with TRBD1. CDR1 and CDR2 (germline): LNHDA, SQIVND (reference sequence). CDR3 size: 13 residues. V was pared by 8 bases and J by 5 bases, with 4 bases of the junction left unmatched. For the CDR3, the DNA is TGTGCCAGTCGGGACAGGGCCGACAATGAGCAGTTCTTC. Its protein product is CASRDRADNEQFF.

The table lists this clone with a count of one. This chain links TRBV4-2 with TRBJ2-7, with 9 bases identical to TRBD2. The length of the CDR3 is 17 residues. Germline V lookup: CDR1 LGHNA, CDR2 YNFKEQ. V gave up 1 base and J gave up 1 base; unmatched junction bases: 8. CDR3 protein: CASSQGFRSGGSYEQYF. The CDR3 DNA reads as TGTGCCAGCAGCCAAGGCTTCCGTAGCGGGGGTTCCTACGAGCAGTACTTC.

This clone was detected only a few times. The V and J genes are TRBV6-5 and TRBJ1-2, with D perhaps matching TRBD1 (5 bases). The CDR3 sequence is 14 residues long. With 4 bases removed from V and 5 bases from J, the gap between germline ends came to 14 bases. Germline V gene lookup returns CDR1 MNHEY and CDR2 SVGAGI. The CDR3 bases are TGTGCCAGCAGTTTTGGGACGGGGGGTTATGGCTACACCTTC. This codes for CASSFGTGGYGYTF.

This clone has just one count. The J gene is TRBJ2-1, the V gene TRBV7-2, with D possibly TRBD1 on 6 matching bases. The CDR3 runs to 15 residues. Trimming pared 1 base from V and 4 bases from J, leaving 11 bases between. Germline CDR1 is SGHTA and CDR2 is FQGNSA. CDR3 in amino acids: CASSLEGVGYNEQFF. Written as DNA, the CDR3 is TGTGCCAGCAGCTTAGAGGGGGTAGGGTACAATGAGCAGTTCTTC.

The table lists this clone with a count of one. The J gene is TRBJ2-7, the V gene TRBV7-9, with TRBD2 matching 7 bases. This CDR3 spans 15 amino acids. Germline trimming cut 5 bases from V and 2 bases from J; bases unmatched to any gene: 9. Germline values: CDR1 SEHNR, CDR2 FQNEAQ (reference sequence). CDR3 DNA sequence: TGTGCCAGCAGCAGGATTGGGGGGGGAGCCTACGAGCAGTACTTC. Protein sequence: CASSRIGGGAYEQYF.

The V gene is TRBV2, the J gene TRBJ1-2; D possibly corresponds to TRBD1 (5 bases). The V end lost 1 base, the J end lost 4 bases, and 13 bases lay between the germline ends. Germline values: CDR1 SNHLY, CDR2 FYNNEI. The CDR3 loop spans 15 amino acids. The CDR3 DNA reads as TGTGCCAGCAGTGAAGAGTACAGGATCGCCTATGGCTACACCTTC. Its protein is CASSEEYRIAYGYTF.

The table lists this clone with a count of one. The CDR3 coding sequence is TGTGCCAGCAGCTCCCGAGGGACAGGGGACTATGGCTACACCTTC. Its translation is CASSSRGTGDYGYTF. The chain recombines TRBV11-2 with TRBJ1-2; 10 bases align to TRBD1. J lost 3 bases, V lost 4 bases, and 5 bases had no gene match. The CDR3 spans 15 residues. Germline CDR1 reads SGHAT; CDR2 reads FQNNGV. Looking up the rest from reference TRBV11-2 and TRBJ1-2 gives the full variable domain: EAGVAQSPRYKIIEKRQSVAFWCNPISGHATLYWYQQILGQGPKLLIQFQNNGVVDDSQLPKDRFSAERLKGVDSTLKIQPAKLEDSAVYLCASSSRGTGDYGYTFGSGTRLTVV.

In DNA form, the CDR3 reads TGTGCCAGCACCCTTAATCGGGGGGCGGTGTGGACCGGGGAGCTGTTTTTT. Residues: CASTLNRGAVWTGELFF. This chain joins TRBV27 and TRBJ2-2; D may be TRBD2 (7 bases). The germline V and J ends were trimmed by 7 bases and 5 bases, with 23 bases remaining between them. CDR3 length: 17 residues. Germline-derived CDR1 and CDR2 are MNHEY and SMNVEV (reference sequence).

The rearrangement uses TRBV9 and TRBJ2-5; 15 bases match TRBD2. The CDR3 sequence is 16 residues long. The germline V gene has CDR1 SGDLS and CDR2 YYNGEE. Unmatched junction bases numbered 5, after V lost 6 bases and J lost 2 bases. CDR3 coding DNA: TGTGCCAGCACCCCGGGACTAGCGGGGGGTCAAGAGACCCAGTACTTC. This sequence encodes CASTPGLAGGQETQYF.

The chain employs TRBV27 and TRBJ1-5, with D possibly matching TRBD1 (6 bases). The V gene lost 3 bases and the J gene lost 4 bases, with 16 bases spanning the gap. The germline CDR1 and CDR2 sequences are MNHEY and SMNVEV (reference sequence). This CDR3 has 16 amino acids. The CDR3 spells CASSFTTRGGNQPQHF. The CDR3 nucleotides read TGTGCCAGCAGTTTTACCACCAGGGGAGGGAATCAGCCCCAGCATTTT.

The chain recombines TRBV10-3 with TRBJ1-3, with unresolved D. The CDR3 extends over 16 amino acids. V gave up 2 bases and J gave up 0 bases, with 11 bases separating them. Germline CDR1 is ENHRY and CDR2 is SYGVKD. CDR3 nucleotide sequence: TGTGCCATCAGTGAGGGACGTTCTCTCTCTGGAAACACCATATATTTT. The encoded protein is CAISEGRSLSGNTIYF.

The rearrangement links TRBV5-4 to TRBJ2-2, with D unclear. This CDR3 region has 13 residues. V shed 4 bases and J shed 5 bases, with 9 bases lying between them. The germline CDR1 and CDR2 sequences are SGHNT and YYREEE (reference sequence). CDR3 sequence: CASSTRTTGELFF. The DNA of the CDR3 is TGTGCCAGCAGCACGAGAACGACCGGGGAGCTGTTTTTT.

The chain combines TRBV5-6 with TRBJ1-3, with D unresolved. CDR1 and CDR2 from the germline V gene are SGHDT and YYEEEE. V was cut by 1 base and J by 1 base, with 18 bases left in between. The CDR3 is made up of 18 amino acids. Here the CDR3 DNA reads TGTGCCAGCAGCTTGCCGGATATGAGACGGAAGTCTGGAAACACCATATATTTT. Encoded protein: CASSLPDMRRKSGNTIYF.